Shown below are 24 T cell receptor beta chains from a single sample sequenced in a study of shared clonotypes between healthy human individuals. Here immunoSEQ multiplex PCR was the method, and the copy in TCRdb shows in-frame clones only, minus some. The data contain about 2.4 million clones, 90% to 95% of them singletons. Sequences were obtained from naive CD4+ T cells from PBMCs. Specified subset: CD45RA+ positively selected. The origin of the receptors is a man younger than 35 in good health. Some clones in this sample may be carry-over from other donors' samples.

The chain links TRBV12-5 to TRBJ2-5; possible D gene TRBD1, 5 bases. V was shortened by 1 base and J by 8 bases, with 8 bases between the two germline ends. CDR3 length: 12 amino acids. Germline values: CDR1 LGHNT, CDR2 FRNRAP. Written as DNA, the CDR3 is TGTGCTAGTGGTTTGGCACAGGAAACCCAGTACTTC. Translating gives CASGLAQETQYF.

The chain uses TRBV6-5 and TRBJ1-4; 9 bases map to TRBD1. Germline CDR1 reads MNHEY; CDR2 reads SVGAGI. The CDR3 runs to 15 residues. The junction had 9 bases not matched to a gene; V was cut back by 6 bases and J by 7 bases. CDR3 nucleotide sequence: TGTGCCAGCAGGGATTACAGGGGGCCGGGTGAAAAACTGTTTTTT. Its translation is CASRDYRGPGEKLFF.

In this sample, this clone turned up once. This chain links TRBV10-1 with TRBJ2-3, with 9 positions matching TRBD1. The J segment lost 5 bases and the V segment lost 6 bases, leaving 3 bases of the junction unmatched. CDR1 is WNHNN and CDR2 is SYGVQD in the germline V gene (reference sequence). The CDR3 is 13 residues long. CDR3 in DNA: TGCGCCAGCAGAGCGGGACAGGGAGATACGCAGTATTTT. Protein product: CASRAGQGDTQYF.

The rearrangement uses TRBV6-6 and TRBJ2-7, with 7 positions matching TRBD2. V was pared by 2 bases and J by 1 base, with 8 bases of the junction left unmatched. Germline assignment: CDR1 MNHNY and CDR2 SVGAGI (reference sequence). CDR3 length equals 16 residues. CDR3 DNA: TGTGCCAGCAGTTACAGGTTTGGCGGGGGATCCTACGAGCAGTACTTC. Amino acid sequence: CASSYRFGGGSYEQYF.

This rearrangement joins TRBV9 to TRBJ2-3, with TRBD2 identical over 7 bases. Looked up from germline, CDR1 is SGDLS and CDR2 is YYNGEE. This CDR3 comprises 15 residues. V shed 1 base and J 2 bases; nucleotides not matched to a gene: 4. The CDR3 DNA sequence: TGTGCCAGCAGCGTAATCGGGACTACCACAGATACGCAGTATTTT. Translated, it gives CASSVIGTTTDTQYF.

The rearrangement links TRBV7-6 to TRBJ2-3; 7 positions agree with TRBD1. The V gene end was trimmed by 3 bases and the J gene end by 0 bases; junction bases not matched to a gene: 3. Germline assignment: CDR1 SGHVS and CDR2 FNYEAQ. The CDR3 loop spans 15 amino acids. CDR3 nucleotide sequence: TGTGCCAGCAGCTTCTGGACAGGTAGCACAGATACGCAGTATTTT. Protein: CASSFWTGSTDTQYF.

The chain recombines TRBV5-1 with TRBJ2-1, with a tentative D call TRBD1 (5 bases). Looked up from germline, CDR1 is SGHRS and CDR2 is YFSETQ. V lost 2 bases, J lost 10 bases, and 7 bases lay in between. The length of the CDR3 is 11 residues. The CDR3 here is CASSFPGEQFF. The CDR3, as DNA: TGCGCCAGCAGCTTCCCAGGGGAGCAGTTCTTC.

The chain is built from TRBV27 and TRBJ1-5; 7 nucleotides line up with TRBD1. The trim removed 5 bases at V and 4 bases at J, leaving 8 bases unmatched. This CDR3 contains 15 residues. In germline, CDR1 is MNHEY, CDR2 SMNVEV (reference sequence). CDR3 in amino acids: CASSTRDSQNQPQHF. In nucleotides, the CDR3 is TGTGCCAGCAGTACCCGGGACAGCCAAAATCAGCCCCAGCATTTT.

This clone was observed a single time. The CDR3 spells CASDHRASGMYNEQFF. The CDR3, as DNA: TGTGCCAGCGACCATAGGGCTAGCGGGATGTACAATGAGCAGTTCTTC. The chain carries TRBV7-8 and TRBJ2-1, with 9 bases lining up with TRBD2. J gave up 4 bases and V 8 bases, and 12 bases lay outside the gene matches. Germline V gene lookup returns CDR1 SGHVS and CDR2 FQNEAQ. This CDR3 comprises 16 residues.

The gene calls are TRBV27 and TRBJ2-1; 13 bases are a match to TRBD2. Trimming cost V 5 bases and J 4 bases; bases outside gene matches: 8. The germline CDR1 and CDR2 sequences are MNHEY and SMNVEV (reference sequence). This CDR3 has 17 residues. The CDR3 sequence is CASSADGTSGEYNEQFF. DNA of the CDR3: TGTGCCAGCAGTGCGGATGGGACTAGCGGGGAATACAATGAGCAGTTCTTC.

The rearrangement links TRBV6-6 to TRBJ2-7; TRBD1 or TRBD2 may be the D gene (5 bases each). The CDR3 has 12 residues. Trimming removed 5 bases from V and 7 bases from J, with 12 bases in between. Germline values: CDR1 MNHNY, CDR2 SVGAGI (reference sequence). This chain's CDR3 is CASSPGTGEQYF. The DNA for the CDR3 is TGTGCCAGCAGTCCCGGGACCGGTGAGCAGTACTTC.

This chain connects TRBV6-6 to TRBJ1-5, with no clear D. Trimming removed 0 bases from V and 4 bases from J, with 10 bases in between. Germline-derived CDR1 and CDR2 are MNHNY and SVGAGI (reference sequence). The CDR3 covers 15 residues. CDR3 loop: CASSYSYSENQPQHF. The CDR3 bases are TGTGCCAGCAGTTACTCGTATTCAGAAAATCAGCCCCAGCATTTT.

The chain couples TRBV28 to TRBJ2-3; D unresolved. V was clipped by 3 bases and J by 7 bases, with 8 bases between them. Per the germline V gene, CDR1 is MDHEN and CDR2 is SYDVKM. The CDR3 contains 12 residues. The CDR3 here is CASSLDLNTQYF. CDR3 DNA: TGTGCCAGCAGTTTGGACCTTAATACGCAGTATTTT. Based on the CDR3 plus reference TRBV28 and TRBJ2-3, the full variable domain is DVKVTQSSRYLVKRTGEKVFLECVQDMDHENMFWYRQDPGLGLRLIYFSYDVKMKEKGDIPEGYSVSREKKERFSLILESASTNQTSMYLCASSLDLNTQYFGPGTRLTVL.

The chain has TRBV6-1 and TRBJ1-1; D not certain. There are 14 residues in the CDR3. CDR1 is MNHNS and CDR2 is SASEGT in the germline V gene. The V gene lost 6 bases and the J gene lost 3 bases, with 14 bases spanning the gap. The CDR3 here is CASRTKGGYTEAFF. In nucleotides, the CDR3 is TGTGCCAGCAGAACCAAGGGTGGATACACTGAAGCTTTCTTT.

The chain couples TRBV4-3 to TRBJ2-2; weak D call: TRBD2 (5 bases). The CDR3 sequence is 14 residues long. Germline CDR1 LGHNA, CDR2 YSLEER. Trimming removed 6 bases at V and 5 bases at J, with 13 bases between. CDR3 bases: TGCGCCAGCAGTTCTGGCGGGTTAACCGGGGAGCTGTTTTTT. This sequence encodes CASSSGGLTGELFF.

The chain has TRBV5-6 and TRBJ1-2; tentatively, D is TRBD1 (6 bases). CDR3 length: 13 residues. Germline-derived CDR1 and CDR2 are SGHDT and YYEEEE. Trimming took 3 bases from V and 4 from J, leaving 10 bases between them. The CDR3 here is CASSSQGPYGYTF. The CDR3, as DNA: TGTGCCAGCAGCTCACAGGGCCCCTATGGCTACACCTTC.

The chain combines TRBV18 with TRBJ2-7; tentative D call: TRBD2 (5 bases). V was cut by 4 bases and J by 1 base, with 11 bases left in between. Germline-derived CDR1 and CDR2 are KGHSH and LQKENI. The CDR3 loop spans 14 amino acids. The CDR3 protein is CASSRAGFSYEQYF. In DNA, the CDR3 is TGTGCCAGCTCACGCGCGGGCTTTTCCTACGAGCAGTACTTC. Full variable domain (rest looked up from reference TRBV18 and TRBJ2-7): NAGVMQNPRHLVRRRGQEARLRCSPMKGHSHVYWYRQLPEEGLKFMVYLQKENIIDESGMPKERFSAEFPKEGPSILRIQQVVRGDSAAYFCASSRAGFSYEQYFGPGTRLTVT.

The CDR3 spells CASSLERTVSSPLHF. The CDR3 nucleotides are TGTGCCAGCAGCTTGGAAAGGACGGTTTCCTCACCCCTCCACTTT. This chain joins TRBV11-1 and TRBJ1-6; D gene ambiguous. The CDR3 loop spans 15 amino acids. Germline CDR1 is SGHAT and CDR2 is FQDESV (reference sequence). Trimming shortened V by 3 bases and J by 10 bases, and 16 bases separated the two germline ends.

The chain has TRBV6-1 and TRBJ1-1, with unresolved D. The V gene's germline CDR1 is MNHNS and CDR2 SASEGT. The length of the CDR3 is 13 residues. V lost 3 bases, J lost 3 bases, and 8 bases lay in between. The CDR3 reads CASSEESYTEAFF. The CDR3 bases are TGTGCCAGCAGTGAGGAAAGCTACACTGAAGCTTTCTTT.

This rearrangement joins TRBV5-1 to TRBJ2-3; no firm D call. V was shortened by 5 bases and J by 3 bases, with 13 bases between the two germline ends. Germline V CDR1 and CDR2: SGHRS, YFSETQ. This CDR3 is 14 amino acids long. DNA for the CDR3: TGCGCCAGCAGACGTTCCGACCAGACAGATACGCAGTATTTT. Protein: CASRRSDQTDTQYF.

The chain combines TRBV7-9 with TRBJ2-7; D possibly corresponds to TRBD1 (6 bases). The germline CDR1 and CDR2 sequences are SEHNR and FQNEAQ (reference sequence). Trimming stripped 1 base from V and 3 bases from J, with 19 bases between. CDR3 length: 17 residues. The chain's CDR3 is CASSLVSRTERGYEQYF. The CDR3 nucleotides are TGTGCCAGCAGCTTAGTGAGTCGGACAGAACGAGGCTACGAGCAGTACTTC.

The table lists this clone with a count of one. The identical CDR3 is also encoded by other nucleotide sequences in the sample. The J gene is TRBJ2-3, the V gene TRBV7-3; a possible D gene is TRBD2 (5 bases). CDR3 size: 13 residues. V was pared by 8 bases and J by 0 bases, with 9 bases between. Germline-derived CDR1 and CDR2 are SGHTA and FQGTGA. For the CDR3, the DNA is TGTGCCAGCGGAAGCGGTAGCACAGATACGCAGTATTTT. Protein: CASGSGSTDTQYF.

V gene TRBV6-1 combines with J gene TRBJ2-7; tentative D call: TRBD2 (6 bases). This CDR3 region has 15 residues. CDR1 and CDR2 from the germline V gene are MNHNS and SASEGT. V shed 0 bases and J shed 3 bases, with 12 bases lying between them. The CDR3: CASSEAPTRDYEQYF. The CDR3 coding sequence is TGTGCCAGCAGTGAAGCGCCGACTAGGGACTACGAGCAGTACTTC.

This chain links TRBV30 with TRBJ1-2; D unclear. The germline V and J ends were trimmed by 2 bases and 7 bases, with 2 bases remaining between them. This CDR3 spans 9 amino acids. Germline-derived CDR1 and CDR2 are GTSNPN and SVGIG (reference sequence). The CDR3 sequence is CAWSPGYTF. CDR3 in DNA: TGTGCCTGGAGTCCTGGCTACACCTTC.